Listed below are T cell receptor beta chains from one sample, sequenced in a study of blood T cell repertoires in COVID-19. Sequencing used immunoSEQ multiplex PCR; TCRdb keeps in-frame clones, though not all of them. The profile covers under 250,000 clones, with almost 90% appearing a single time and less than 3% taken by the ten largest. The sequenced material came from peripheral blood. Receptors were obtained from a woman aged 60-75 years with acute or convalescent COVID-19. The CDR3 runs from the conserved cysteine through the conserved F or W. The D gene is left open where the match is weak.

v_call	d_call	j_call	cdr3_aa
TRBV7-9	TRBD2	TRBJ2-5	CASSKRAGAETQYF
TRBV6-5	TRBD2	TRBJ2-1	CASRAYGRFEQFF
TRBV5-4	-	TRBJ1-2	CASSLAGVDYGYTF
TRBV19	-	TRBJ2-6	CASSIYRDPSGANVLTF
TRBV3-1/TRBV3-2	TRBD1	TRBJ1-1	CASSQLTGATEAFF
TRBV19	TRBD1	TRBJ1-4	CASSIGGQATNEKLFF
TRBV19	TRBD1	TRBJ1-2	CASSIPTGRYGYTF
TRBV24-1	-	TRBJ2-1	CATSRGAIADEQFF
TRBV11-3	TRBD2	TRBJ2-2	CASSFSGTSFTGELFF
TRBV18	-	TRBJ1-2	CASSPVRGNYGYTF
TRBV7-9	-	TRBJ2-2	CASSLGGVNTGELFF
TRBV6-5	TRBD1	TRBJ1-4	CASSLGDRNEKLFF
TRBV2	-	TRBJ2-1	CASSLTGGRYNEQFF
TRBV4-2	-	TRBJ1-4	CASSQQTGQTGSEKLFF
TRBV2	-	TRBJ1-2	CAGTSGQNYGYTF
TRBV19	TRBD1	TRBJ2-3	CASSNRPTGTGTDTQYF
TRBV11-3	-	TRBJ2-7	CASSLGMTGYEQYF
TRBV11-3	TRBD2	TRBJ2-2	CASSPRTSGGAWELFF
TRBV6-5	TRBD1	TRBJ2-7	CASSRTGESSYEQYF
TRBV28	-	TRBJ1-1	CASSQQGGSTEAFF
TRBV28	TRBD2	TRBJ2-1	CASSISGGAYNEQFF
TRBV18	TRBD1	TRBJ2-3	CASSPRDRATTDTQYF
TRBV5-1	-	TRBJ2-2	CASSLGALTLTGELFF
TRBV28	TRBD1	TRBJ1-1	CASSPLGQGKTEAFF
TRBV9	TRBD1	TRBJ1-5	CASSAGPGTGILSNQPQHF
TRBV29-1	TRBD1	TRBJ1-2	CSVGQGSNYGYTF
TRBV11-3	TRBD1	TRBJ2-1	CASSLDRGGEQFF
TRBV28	TRBD1	TRBJ2-7	CASSSQTGTYEQYF
TRBV19	TRBD2	TRBJ2-5	CASSIISGSPRETQYF
TRBV14	-	TRBJ1-1	CASSPYLNTEAFF
TRBV5-4	TRBD1	TRBJ1-1	CASSSLTGTGFDEAFF
TRBV20-1	-	TRBJ2-7	CSAAGQREQYF
TRBV5-1	-	TRBJ1-1	CASSLELNTEAFF
TRBV15	-	TRBJ2-5	CATSRDRGEETQYF
TRBV18	TRBD1	TRBJ2-5	CASSPWRTGGAQRQETQYF
TRBV19	-	TRBJ2-7	CASSIVAGRHEQYF
TRBV18	TRBD1	TRBJ2-7	CASSPGVTGGYEQYF
TRBV28	-	TRBJ1-1	CASSSLPTESGFF
TRBV4-3	-	TRBJ2-7	CASSQDSGSSYEQYF
TRBV5-8	-	TRBJ1-1	CASSPLTVPATEAFF
TRBV11-2	TRBD2	TRBJ2-1	CASSPSSGRINEQFF
TRBV3-1/TRBV3-2	TRBD2	TRBJ2-7	CASSQRGVSYEQYF
TRBV10-3	-	TRBJ1-2	CAISYRENYGYTF
TRBV6-2/TRBV6-3	-	TRBJ2-7	CASSYTGLVYEQYF
TRBV29-1	TRBD1	TRBJ1-1	CSVESGGNTEAFF
TRBV12-3/TRBV12-4	-	TRBJ1-6	CASSLDRDSPLHF
TRBV19	TRBD1	TRBJ1-1	CASSIIRGPVGTEAFF
TRBV12-5	-	TRBJ2-7	CASAARTVTYEQYF
TRBV18	TRBD1	TRBJ1-4	CASSPFTGAVEKLFF
TRBV11-2	TRBD2	TRBJ2-4	CASSTGLAGGNIQYF
TRBV7-2	TRBD1	TRBJ2-1	CASSRDRESYNEQFF
TRBV5-1	TRBD1	TRBJ1-1	CASSFTALRQGGEAFF
TRBV19	-	TRBJ1-1	CASSIAGYTEAFF